Listed below are T cell receptor beta chains from one sample, sequenced in a study of CD8 T cells in ankylosing spondylitis. TCRdb independently ran MiXCR on the 5' RACE reads; one entry per CDR3 protein. The sample includes a few hundred thousand distinct CDR3 sequences, 6.5% to 10% of them seen just once. The sample was blood, either unsorted or a sorted T cell fraction (not recorded which). The receptors here all came from a male donor with ankylosing spondylitis. The CDR3 runs from the conserved cysteine through the conserved F or W. Fields, in order: V gene, D gene, J gene, clone size, CDR3 DNA, CDR3 protein. A D gene is named only where the DNA matches it firmly. Some rows have no size entry. The others give once, few or many, or a class for an expanded clone.

TRBV28	-	TRBJ1-4	few	TGTGCCAGCATTCGGGGCGGCAGTTCGACTAATGAAAAACTGTTTTTT	CASIRGGSSTNEKLFF
TRBV7-2	TRBD2	TRBJ2-1	few	TGTGCCAGCAGCGAACTAGGCGGGGGTGAGCAGTTCTTC	CASSELGGGEQFF
TRBV5-1	TRBD1	TRBJ2-7	many	TGCGCCAGCAGCTCCCAGGGGGCCAGCTACGAGCAGTACTTC	CASSSQGASYEQYF
TRBV27	TRBD1	TRBJ1-5	few	TGTGCCAGCAGTCCATCCGGGACAGGGGCTCAGCCCCAGCATTTT	CASSPSGTGAQPQHF
TRBV29-1	-	TRBJ2-1	-	TGCAGCGTCCGACAGGCCGACTACAATGAGCAGTTCTTC	CSVRQADYNEQFF
TRBV27	-	TRBJ2-3	-	TGTGCCAGCAGTTTAAGGGCATGGGGGGATACGCAGTATTTT	CASSLRAWGDTQYF
TRBV12-3/TRBV12-4	-	TRBJ2-4	-	TGTGCCAGCAGCCCCGGGGGGCGGCGATACATTCAGTACTTC	CASSPGGRRYIQYF
TRBV29-1	-	TRBJ2-3	-	TGCAGCGTCCGTCGACTGGATAACACAGATACGCAGTATTTT	CSVRRLDNTDTQYF
TRBV11-1	TRBD2	TRBJ2-5	many	TGTGCCAGCAGCCGTCTAGCGGGAGTAAGGGAGACCCAGTACTTC	CASSRLAGVRETQYF
TRBV15	-	TRBJ2-5	few	TGTGCCACCAGCAGAGATGTAGGGGAGACCCAGTACTTC	CATSRDVGETQYF
TRBV24-1	TRBD2	TRBJ2-1	few	TGTGCCACCAGTGATTTAGGAGCGGGGGCTGAGCAGTTCTTC	CATSDLGAGAEQFF
TRBV19	TRBD2	TRBJ2-1	-	TGTGCCATTGACAGCGGGAGCAGGGGCAATGAGCAGTTCTTC	CAIDSGSRGNEQFF
TRBV10-3	TRBD1	TRBJ1-3	few	TGTGCCATCAGTGAGTCGCTACAGGGGGCTGCTGGAAACACCATATATTTT	CAISESLQGAAGNTIYF
TRBV5-1	-	TRBJ2-2	-	TGCGCCAGCAGCTTGGGAGCCAACGCGAACACCGGGGAGCTGTTTTTT	CASSLGANANTGELFF
TRBV27	TRBD2	TRBJ2-3	many	TGTGCCAGCAAAGGACTAGCGGGGCGCACAGATACGCAGTATTTT	CASKGLAGRTDTQYF
TRBV4-1	-	TRBJ1-4	-	TGCGCCAGCAGCCAAGGGTCCCGCACTAATGAAAAACTGTTTTTT	CASSQGSRTNEKLFF
TRBV7-2	-	TRBJ2-7	-	TGTGCCAGCAGCCCAGACGGTGGGGCTAGGGAGCAGTACTTC	CASSPDGGAREQYF
TRBV2	TRBD2	TRBJ2-7	-	TGTGCCAGCAGTGAAGCGAGGACTAGCGGGAGTGAGTACTTC	CASSEARTSGSEYF
TRBV7-2	TRBD1	TRBJ2-3	few	TGTGCCAGCAGCCCGTGGACAGGCTCGTATTGGGATACGCAGTATTTT	CASSPWTGSYWDTQYF
TRBV7-9	TRBD2	TRBJ2-4	many	TGTGCCAGCATTTCTGGGCGGGAGAACATTCAGTACTTC	CASISGRENIQYF
TRBV7-2	-	TRBJ2-1	-	TGTGCCAGCAGCTTAGGGGGTTTAGTGGAGCAGTTCTTC	CASSLGGLVEQFF
TRBV12-3/TRBV12-4	TRBD2	TRBJ2-5	many	TGTGCCAGCAGTTGGGGACTAGCGGGAAGACAAGAGACCCAGTACTTC	CASSWGLAGRQETQYF
TRBV5-6	-	TRBJ1-5	many	TGTGCCAGCAGCTCCCGGGGGCTAAAGAGCAATCAGCCCCAGCATTTT	CASSSRGLKSNQPQHF
TRBV7-2	TRBD1	TRBJ2-3	many	TGTGCCAGCAGCCCAGGACAGGGATTCGGCACAGATACGCAGTATTTT	CASSPGQGFGTDTQYF
TRBV12-3/TRBV12-4	TRBD1	TRBJ2-7	-	TGTGCCAGCAGTTTGGACCCCGGGACAGGTTATCTCCGGCAGTACTTC	CASSLDPGTGYLRQYF
TRBV7-9	TRBD2	TRBJ2-1	-	TGTGCCAGCAGCGACTGGCGGGAGGGGGTCAATGAGCAGTTCTTC	CASSDWREGVNEQFF
TRBV19	-	TRBJ2-5	-	TGTGCCAGTAGTATAGGTGTCCTGGAGACCCAGTACTTC	CASSIGVLETQYF
TRBV20-1	TRBD1	TRBJ1-2	few	TGCAGTGCTAGAGCAAGGACAGGGCAGGCGGGTGGTGGCTACACCTTC	CSARARTGQAGGGYTF
TRBV15	-	TRBJ2-7	few	TGTGCCACCAGCAGAGTCCCAGGGGCCTACGAGCAGTACTTC	CATSRVPGAYEQYF
TRBV5-1	-	TRBJ1-1	few	TGCGCCAGCAGCCCCCAGGGAGGCACTGAAGCTTTCTTT	CASSPQGGTEAFF
TRBV20-1	TRBD1	TRBJ2-7	few	TGCAGTGCCATGACAGGGGGCTGGTACGAGCAGTACTTC	CSAMTGGWYEQYF
TRBV7-9	-	TRBJ2-2	few	TGTGCCAGCAGCCCCGAAGTGGGCCGGAACACCGGGGAGCTGTTTTTT	CASSPEVGRNTGELFF
TRBV7-2	-	TRBJ2-1	many	TGTGCCAGCGGAGGTAGCTCCTACAATGAGCAGTTCTTC	CASGGSSYNEQFF
TRBV10-3	-	TRBJ2-7	few	TGTGCCATCAGTGAAAGCGGGTTATCCTACGAGCAGTACTTC	CAISESGLSYEQYF
TRBV4-1	TRBD2	TRBJ2-1	-	TGCGCCAGCAGCCAAGCCTGGGGGGGACTTACTCTCCATGAGCAGTTCTTC	CASSQAWGGLTLHEQFF
TRBV25-1	-	TRBJ1-3	-	TGTGCCAGCAGTAACTCTGGGTCTGGAAACACCATATATTTT	CASSNSGSGNTIYF
TRBV20-1	-	TRBJ2-3	-	TGCAGTGCTAGAGATCCTGCAAGCACAGATACGCAGTATTTT	CSARDPASTDTQYF
TRBV10-3	TRBD2	TRBJ2-5	few	TGTGCCATCAGTGAGCCGGGACTAGCGGGAGAAAAAGAGACCCAGTACTTC	CAISEPGLAGEKETQYF
TRBV4-1	-	TRBJ1-4	many	TGCGCCAGCAGCCAAGATGCACCGCCAGGGTGGGTTGAAAAACTGTTTTTT	CASSQDAPPGWVEKLFF
TRBV5-1	-	TRBJ1-3	-	TGCGCCAGCGGCTTGGACGGTCCTCTTTCTGGAAACACCATATATTTT	CASGLDGPLSGNTIYF
TRBV7-3	TRBD2	TRBJ2-1	-	TGTGCCAGCAGCCCTCGGGGCGGGAGGGATAATGAGCAGTTCTTC	CASSPRGGRDNEQFF
TRBV27	-	TRBJ2-2	-	TGTGCCAGCAGTCCACGAAGTCTGTTCCCCGGGGAGCTGTTTTTT	CASSPRSLFPGELFF
TRBV5-1	-	TRBJ2-7	many	TGCGCCAGCAGCTTGGAGTCCTACGAGCAGTACTTC	CASSLESYEQYF
TRBV20-1	TRBD2	TRBJ2-1	-	TGCAGTACCTCCGGGACTAGCGGGAACAATGAGCAGTTCTTC	CSTSGTSGNNEQFF
TRBV20-1	-	TRBJ1-5	few	TGCAGTGCGCCCAAACAGGGACTCAATCAGCCCCAGCATTTT	CSAPKQGLNQPQHF
TRBV7-2	-	TRBJ1-2	few	TGTGCCAGCAGCTTTTGGCAGACGGGTGGCTACACCTTC	CASSFWQTGGYTF
TRBV11-3	-	TRBJ2-1	-	TGTGCCAGCAGCACCACGTTGGGGGATTACGAGCAGTTCTTC	CASSTTLGDYEQFF
TRBV29-1	-	TRBJ2-5	many	TGCAGCGTTCGTCCAGGGCGACAAGAGACCCAGTACTTC	CSVRPGRQETQYF
TRBV11-3	-	TRBJ2-1	few	TGTGCCAGCAGTACCGGAGCAGTCGGTGAGCAGTTCTTC	CASSTGAVGEQFF